The next 32 T cell receptor beta chains were all read from a single sample in a study of regulatory T cells in long-lasting Graves disease. Building of the TCR beta libraries involved iRepertoire HTBI primers and Arm-PCR of CDR3 regions. MiXCR, applied by TCRdb to the multiplex PCR reads, yields one record per CDR3 protein. In the table there are approximately 470,000 distinct CDR3 sequences, about a sixth of which are singletons. The time point is: newly diagnosed GD, antithyroid drugs for less than 3 months. Researchers made the TCR library from RNA that was extracted from PBMCs. These same data were also listed under a study on T cells in Graves' hyperthyroidism and ophthalmopathy.

Sequencing used peripheral blood mononuclear cells (PBMCs), obtained at new diagnosis, from a patient treated with antithyroid drugs. The origin of the receptors is a man aged 35-49 years with Graves disease.

This clonotype was seen repeatedly, ten times or more. The V gene is TRBV11-3, the J gene TRBJ2-1; D gene uncertain. Trimming cost V 0 bases and J 9 bases, with 12 bases left between them. The germline V gene encodes CDR1 SGHNT and CDR2 YENEEA. The CDR3 sequence is 14 residues long. This CDR3 reads CASSLETKTTEQFF. In DNA form, the CDR3 reads TGTGCCAGCAGCTTAGAAACCAAAACTACTGAGCAGTTCTTC.

This clonotype was seen ten or more times. A junction end diverges from the germline sequence, so it may reflect a read error. This chain joins TRBV18 and TRBJ2-7; tentative D call: TRBD1 (6 bases). The CDR3 is 13 amino acids. Looked up from germline, CDR1 is KGHSH and CDR2 is LQKENI. CDR3 in DNA: TGCGCCAGCAGCCCTTGGACAGACTACGAGCAGTACTTC. Translated: CASSPWTDYEQYF.

The sample holds a few counts of this clonotype. The V and J genes are TRBV5-6 and TRBJ2-7, with TRBD2 identical over 9 bases. In germline, CDR1 is SGHDT, CDR2 YYEEEE. There are 16 residues in the CDR3. The ends lost 1 base at V and 7 bases at J; junction bases unmatched: 12. CDR3 sequence (DNA): TGTGCCAGCAGCTTGAGATATAGCGGGAGCCGGGGAGAGCAGTACTTC. Protein: CASSLRYSGSRGEQYF.

This clonotype has just a few counts. The CDR3 DNA reads TGCAGTCGGGAGAGGTCGCAGTATTTT. It codes for CSRERSQYF. This chain joins TRBV20-1 and TRBJ2-3; possibly TRBD2 for D (6 bases). CDR3 length equals 9 residues. The germline V gene encodes CDR1 DFQATT and CDR2 SNEGSKA (reference sequence). Trimming cost V 8 bases and J 10 bases, with 10 bases left between them.

This chain uses TRBV7-2 with TRBJ1-5, with D possibly matching TRBD1 (5 bases). The germline V gene has CDR1 SGHTA and CDR2 FQGNSA. The germline V and J ends were trimmed by 5 bases and 5 bases, with 13 bases remaining between them. The length of the CDR3 is 14 residues. The CDR3 nucleotides are TGTGCCAGCAGCCTAAGAAGGGGAGATCAGCCCCAGCATTTT. Amino acids: CASSLRRGDQPQHF. Combining the CDR3 with reference TRBV7-2 and TRBJ1-5 gives the whole variable domain GAGVSQSPSNKVTEKGKDVELRCDPISGHTALYWYRQSLGQGLEFLIYFQGNSAPDKSGLPSDRFSAERTGGSVSTLTIQRTQQEDSAVYLCASSLRRGDQPQHFGDGTRLSIL.

About this clonotype: A read error is possible here, since a much larger clone lies one base away. The chain employs TRBV12-3 or TRBV12-4 and TRBJ1-1; D is ambiguous. V lost 3 bases and J 0 bases, leaving 11 bases between the germline ends. CDR3 length equals 15 residues. The CDR3 nucleotides are TGTGCCAGCAGTTTTGGCAGGAACATGAACACTGAAGCTTTCTTT. Amino acid sequence: CASSFGRNMNTEAFF.

This clonotype was seen repeatedly, ten times or more. This chain joins TRBV18 and TRBJ2-1, with 7 bases identical to TRBD1. V was pared by 8 bases and J by 6 bases, with 4 bases of the junction left unmatched. Germline V lookup: CDR1 KGHSH, CDR2 LQKENI. CDR3 length: 12 amino acids. CDR3 DNA sequence: TGTGCCAGCGCCCGGACAGGCAATGAGCAGTTCTTC. Translated: CASARTGNEQFF.

This clonotype was seen at least ten times. This chain links TRBV5-1 with TRBJ1-1, with 8 positions matching TRBD1. This CDR3 comprises 16 residues. Losses at the gene ends were 6 bases for V and 5 bases for J; bases not matched to a gene: 15. Germline V CDR1 and CDR2: SGHRS, YFSETQ. CDR3 nucleotide sequence: TGCGCCAGCACCCGGGGGCCGGACAGGGCGGGGACTGAAGCTTTCTTT. It yields the protein CASTRGPDRAGTEAFF.

This clonotype was counted many times. The gene calls are TRBV28 and TRBJ2-2, with a tentative D call TRBD2 (5 bases). V lost 4 bases, J lost 2 bases, and 14 bases lay in between. Germline CDR1 and CDR2: MDHEN and SYDVKM. CDR3 length: 16 amino acids. CDR3 residues: CASSSRSRTNTGELFF. The DNA of the CDR3 is TGTGCCAGCAGTTCAAGGTCCCGGACTAACACCGGGGAGCTGTTTTTT.

The V and J genes are TRBV28 and TRBJ2-1, with TRBD2 identical over 9 bases. CDR1 is MDHEN and CDR2 is SYDVKM in the germline V gene. Trimming took 6 bases from V and 2 from J; bases not matched to a gene: 8. This CDR3 contains 16 residues. The CDR3 loop reads CASSKMGGRAYNEQFF. The DNA of the CDR3 is TGTGCCAGCAGCAAAATGGGCGGGAGGGCCTACAATGAGCAGTTCTTC.

V gene TRBV5-1 combines with J gene TRBJ2-3; D is unresolved. CDR1 is SGHRS and CDR2 is YFSETQ in the germline V gene. V lost 0 bases and J lost 2, with 13 bases in between. The length of the CDR3 is 16 residues. In DNA, the CDR3 is TGCGCCAGCAGCTTGGAACAGAGGACCGCCACAGATACGCAGTATTTT. It translates to CASSLEQRTATDTQYF.

At least ten counts were recorded for this clonotype. The chain has TRBV2 and TRBJ2-5; TRBD1 aligns across 10 bases. The trim removed 8 bases at V and 5 bases at J, leaving 2 bases unmatched. The CDR3 is 12 residues long. The V gene's germline CDR1 is SNHLY and CDR2 FYNNEI. The CDR3 DNA reads TGTGCCAGCGAGGGACAGGGGGAGACCCAGTACTTC. Amino acids: CASEGQGETQYF. The full variable domain, with the rest looked up from reference TRBV2 and TRBJ2-5, is EPEVTQTPSHQVTQMGQEVILRCVPISNHLYFYWYRQILGQKVEFLVSFYNNEISEKSEIFDDQFSVERPDGSNFTLKIRSTKLEDSAMYFCASEGQGETQYFGPGTRLLVL.

This clonotype was recorded at least ten times. This rearrangement joins TRBV6-1 to TRBJ1-3; D unclear. V dropped 7 bases and J dropped 0 bases, with 10 bases sitting between them. Germline loops: CDR1 MNHNS, CDR2 SASEGT. The CDR3 totals 14 residues. Here the CDR3 reads CASKRGDSGNTIYF. The CDR3 DNA follows: TGTGCCAGCAAACGCGGCGACTCTGGAAACACCATATATTTT.

This clonotype was recorded at least ten times. The V and J genes are TRBV7-8 and TRBJ1-1; D remains unclear. The length of the CDR3 is 13 residues. Trimming stripped 5 bases from V and 5 bases from J, with 12 bases between. From germline, CDR1 is SGHVS and CDR2 FQNEAQ. CDR3 DNA sequence: TGTGCCAGCAGCCTTCGTATCCAGACTGAAGCTTTCTTT. Amino acid sequence: CASSLRIQTEAFF.

The V gene is TRBV29-1, the J gene TRBJ2-7; the D is unclear. CDR1 and CDR2 (germline): SQVTM, ANQGSEA. The length of the CDR3 is 11 residues. V was clipped by 4 bases and J by 4 bases, with 8 bases between them. The CDR3 DNA is TGCAGCGTTGGTGGCAGATACGAGCAGTACTTC. Its protein product is CSVGGRYEQYF.

A few counts support this clonotype. CDR3 amino acids: CASSIGRTDGYTF. The CDR3 DNA follows: TGTGCCAGTAGTATAGGCAGGACGGATGGCTACACCTTC. The genes are TRBV19 and TRBJ1-2; no clear D. V dropped 1 base and J dropped 6 bases, with 9 bases sitting between them. The germline V gene encodes CDR1 LNHDA and CDR2 SQIVND (reference sequence). The CDR3 loop spans 13 amino acids.

This clonotype was seen many times. The chain carries TRBV6-2 or TRBV6-3 and TRBJ2-7; weak D call: TRBD1 (7 bases). V was shortened by 4 bases and J by 1 base, with 14 bases between the two germline ends. The length of the CDR3 is 15 residues. Germline CDR1 and CDR2: MNHEY and SVGEGT. This CDR3 reads CASSFSGGRSYEQYF. In DNA, the CDR3 is TGTGCCAGCAGTTTCTCAGGGGGGCGGTCCTACGAGCAGTACTTC.

This clonotype was found a few times. The rearrangement joins TRBV9 to TRBJ2-5, with 8 bases identical to TRBD1. After removal of 0 bases from V and 4 bases from J, the junction contained 11 bases not matched to a gene. The length of the CDR3 is 17 residues. Germline CDR1 is SGDLS and CDR2 is YYNGEE. This CDR3 is CASSVEGQGAYGETQYF. The CDR3 DNA reads TGTGCCAGCAGCGTAGAGGGGCAGGGGGCGTACGGAGAGACCCAGTACTTC.

This clonotype appeared once. It may be a read error: a sequence one base away is much more abundant. The conserved phenylalanine or tryptophan normally closing the CDR3 is absent here, so this likely arose from a read error. The chain uses TRBV20-1 and TRBJ2-7, with D maybe TRBD2 (6 bases). CDR3 length equals 12 residues. V lost 4 bases, J lost 3 bases, and 10 bases lay in between. Germline assignment: CDR1 DFQATT and CDR2 SNEGSKA (reference sequence). The CDR3 reads CSATDGSYEQYL. Here the CDR3 DNA reads TGCAGTGCTACGGACGGGAGCTACGAGCAGTACCTC.

The chain couples TRBV24-1 to TRBJ1-5, with 7 bases matching TRBD1. Germline assignment: CDR1 KGHDR and CDR2 SFDVKD. The J segment lost 5 bases and the V segment lost 10 bases, leaving 10 bases of the junction unmatched. The CDR3 length is 14 residues. CDR3 residues: CATSEDRVHQPQHF. The CDR3 DNA follows: TGTGCCACGTCTGAAGACAGGGTTCATCAGCCCCAGCATTTT.

This clonotype was observed many times. The chain employs TRBV28 and TRBJ1-5; 9 bases line up with TRBD1. This CDR3 contains 16 residues. The germline V gene has CDR1 MDHEN and CDR2 SYDVKM. The junction had 10 bases not matched to a gene; V was cut back by 5 bases and J by 5 bases. CDR3 DNA sequence: TGTGCCAGCAGTACTGGACAGGGGCACGGATATCAGCCCCAGCATTTT. As protein: CASSTGQGHGYQPQHF.

This clonotype was seen only a few times. The chain carries TRBV6-1 and TRBJ1-5; D not resolved. The CDR3 loop spans 13 amino acids. Germline-derived CDR1 and CDR2 are MNHNS and SASEGT. Trimming removed 0 bases at V and 11 bases at J, with 11 bases between. CDR3 coding DNA: TGTGCCAGCAGTGAAGCGACCGCGGTAGCCCAGCATTTT. Its protein is CASSEATAVAQHF.

The rearrangement joins TRBV7-2 to TRBJ2-7, with D tentatively TRBD1 (6 bases). The CDR3 is made up of 15 amino acids. V lost 6 bases to trimming and J lost 3 bases, with 18 bases between them. Germline CDR1 SGHTA, CDR2 FQGNSA. CDR3 amino acids: CASRSDSFFNYEQYF. DNA for the CDR3: TGTGCCAGCAGATCGGACAGCTTTTTTAACTACGAGCAGTACTTC. The full variable domain, rest sourced from reference TRBV7-2 and TRBJ2-7, is GAGVSQSPSNKVTEKGKDVELRCDPISGHTALYWYRQSLGQGLEFLIYFQGNSAPDKSGLPSDRFSAERTGGSVSTLTIQRTQQEDSAVYLCASRSDSFFNYEQYFGPGTRLTVT.

There are many counts of this clonotype. The gene calls are TRBV18 and TRBJ2-2; 10 positions match TRBD2. CDR1 is KGHSH, CDR2 LQKENI, per germline. The CDR3 contains 16 residues. V was pared by 0 bases and J by 5 bases, with 3 bases of the junction left unmatched. CDR3 sequence: CASSPPETSGTGELFF. The CDR3 nucleotides are TGTGCCAGCTCACCACCGGAGACTAGCGGGACCGGGGAGCTGTTTTTT.

This clonotype has a handful of counts. This chain connects TRBV20-1 to TRBJ1-5; TRBD1 aligns across 11 bases. CDR1 and CDR2 from the germline V gene are DFQATT and SNEGSKA (reference sequence). Trimming cost V 6 bases and J 2 bases; bases outside gene matches: 9. The CDR3 is made up of 16 amino acids. The CDR3 DNA follows: TGCAGTGCCAATGGACAGGGGGCGGTGGGCAATCAGCCCCAGCATTTT. The encoded protein is CSANGQGAVGNQPQHF.

This clonotype has ten or more counts. The chain employs TRBV28 and TRBJ2-1, with 9 bases lining up with TRBD2. The V gene's germline CDR1 is MDHEN and CDR2 SYDVKM. This CDR3 region has 16 residues. The V segment lost 4 bases and the J segment 10 bases; nucleotides outside the gene matches: 14. DNA of the CDR3: TGTGCCAGCAGTTCCAACCCCGTGTTAGCGGGAGAGGAGCAGTTCTTC. Residues: CASSSNPVLAGEEQFF. The full variable domain, in which reference TRBV28 and TRBJ2-1 provide the parts outside the CDR3, is DVKVTQSSRYLVKRTGEKVFLECVQDMDHENMFWYRQDPGLGLRLIYFSYDVKMKEKGDIPEGYSVSREKKERFSLILESASTNQTSMYLCASSSNPVLAGEEQFFGPGTRLTVL.

This clonotype was counted many times. The chain couples TRBV30 to TRBJ1-4; D might be TRBD1 (5 bases). Trimming took 5 bases from V and 11 from J, leaving 18 bases between them. Germline V lookup: CDR1 GTSNPN, CDR2 SVGIG (reference sequence). The CDR3 contains 13 residues. CDR3 residues: CAWAPRQLGKLFF. Written as DNA, the CDR3 is TGTGCCTGGGCGCCCCGACAGTTAGGCAAACTGTTTTTT.

Details on this clonotype: This likely comes from a read error, as the CDR3 has no conserved phenylalanine or tryptophan at its end. The chain recombines TRBV5-1 with TRBJ2-7, with 7 nucleotides matching TRBD2. CDR3 size: 14 residues. After removal of 4 bases from V and 1 base from J, the junction contained 5 bases not matched to a gene. Germline CDR1 reads SGHRS; CDR2 reads YFSETQ. The CDR3 nucleotides read TGCGCCAGCAGCCCGGGACTACTTTCCTACGAGCAGTACTTG. Protein sequence: CASSPGLLSYEQYL.

This clonotype has a count of ten or more. J is TRBJ1-2 and V is TRBV2, with D uncertain. CDR1 and CDR2 (germline): SNHLY, FYNNEI. The CDR3 loop spans 12 amino acids. V was shortened by 3 bases and J by 2 bases, with 4 bases between the two germline ends. For the CDR3, the DNA is TGTGCCAGCAGTGAGTTAAACTATGGCTACACCTTC. Translated, it gives CASSELNYGYTF.

Many counts were recorded for this clonotype. V and J are TRBV20-1 and TRBJ2-1; 7 bases match TRBD2. CDR1 and CDR2 from the germline V gene are DFQATT and SNEGSKA (reference sequence). Trimming at V came to 2 bases and at J to 2 bases, leaving 3 bases not matched to a gene. This CDR3 has 14 residues. CDR3 amino acids: CSARRAGAYNEQFF. The CDR3 region has the DNA TGCAGTGCTAGAAGGGCGGGGGCCTACAATGAGCAGTTCTTC.

In this sample, this clonotype turned up many times. The chain uses TRBV28 and TRBJ1-3; D remains unclear. Germline lookup yields CDR1 MDHEN and CDR2 SYDVKM. Trimming pared 8 bases from V and 3 bases from J, leaving 20 bases between. CDR3 length: 16 amino acids. The CDR3 is CASREEGGFNGNTIYF. In DNA, the CDR3 is TGTGCCAGCCGTGAGGAGGGAGGGTTCAATGGAAACACCATATATTTT.

The sample holds many counts of this clonotype. This chain joins TRBV11-2 and TRBJ2-7; D is undetermined. V lost 0 bases and J 3 bases, leaving 12 bases between the germline ends. The CDR3 has 15 amino acids. Germline CDR1 and CDR2: SGHAT and FQNNGV. The CDR3 DNA is TGTGCCAGCAGCTTAGACCGTGGACCACTCTACGAGCAGTACTTC. It encodes CASSLDRGPLYEQYF.